This T cell receptor (beta chain) is from a study of untreated major depressive disorder. This clone was seen only a few times. Measured with immunoSEQ multiplex PCR; TCRdb has only the in-frame clones, and not every one. The sample has 15,000 to 20,000 clones; more than 75% are singletons. The germline gives CDR1 MDHEN, CDR2 SYDVKM. The CDR3 is 15 residues long. Unmatched junction bases numbered 8, after V lost 2 bases and J lost 4 bases. For sex, age, current smoking status and body mass index, every depressed patient had a pairwise-matched non-depressed control. Around 30 ml of peripheral blood was collected per donor. CD4+ T cells were isolated from thawed PBMCs by magnetic negative selection.

This clonotype was obtained from a woman aged 25-40 years in good health. This sequence joins TRBV28 and TRBJ2-7, with TRBD2 identical over 7 bases. Sequencing was performed on CD4+ T cells from PBMCs. CDR3 bases: TGTGCCAGCAGTTTACCGGGGGGTAGCGGATACGAGCAGTACTTC. This encodes CASSLPGGSGYEQYF.